This is a list of T cell receptor beta chains from one sample in a study of shared clonotypes between healthy human individuals. TCRdb keeps only in-frame clones here, not all; method: immunoSEQ multiplex PCR. Here the sample spans around 1 million clones, more than 75% being singletons. The sequencing sample was made of memory CD4+ T cells sorted from blood. Receptors originate from a man aged 18 to 35 in good health. The CDR3 runs from the conserved cysteine through the conserved F or W. D genes are given only for firm matches. Not all rows give a size; the values are once, few, many and, for expanded clones, a class.

v_gene: TRBV28; j_gene: TRBJ1-5; d_gene: NA; abundance: NA; CDR3nt: TGTGCCAGCAGTTTCTTGGGAGCAGACCAGCCCCAGCATTTT; CDR3aa: CASSFLGADQPQHF
v_gene: TRBV25-1; j_gene: TRBJ2-5; d_gene: TRBD2; abundance: once; CDR3nt: TGTGCCAGCAGTGGGGCCAGCGGGGGGGCCTCAGAGACCCAGTACTTC; CDR3aa: CASSGASGGASETQYF
v_gene: TRBV12-5; j_gene: TRBJ1-4; d_gene: NA; abundance: NA; CDR3nt: TGTGCTAGTGGTTTTAACAAACAGGGAAATGAAAAACTGTTTTTT; CDR3aa: CASGFNKQGNEKLFF
v_gene: TRBV11-2; j_gene: TRBJ2-1; d_gene: NA; abundance: NA; CDR3nt: TGTGCCAGCAGCCGGACAAATTACAATGAGCAGTTCTTC; CDR3aa: CASSRTNYNEQFF
v_gene: TRBV7-2; j_gene: TRBJ2-1; d_gene: TRBD1; abundance: NA; CDR3nt: TGTGCCAGCAGCTTACGGGGACAGGGGGGAAATGAGCAGTTCTTC; CDR3aa: CASSLRGQGGNEQFF
v_gene: TRBV5-1; j_gene: TRBJ2-7; d_gene: TRBD1; abundance: NA; CDR3nt: TGCGCCAGTGGACAGGGGATCTACGAGCAGTACTTC; CDR3aa: CASGQGIYEQYF
v_gene: TRBV27; j_gene: TRBJ1-1; d_gene: NA; abundance: NA; CDR3nt: TGTGCCAGCTCACTGTATGGCCCCTCCAGTGCGGCTTTCTTT; CDR3aa: CASSLYGPSSAAFF
v_gene: TRBV11-2; j_gene: TRBJ2-3; d_gene: TRBD2; abundance: NA; CDR3nt: TGTGGGACTAGCGGTGGGCTCAAAGATACGCAGTATTTT; CDR3aa: CGTSGGLKDTQYF
v_gene: TRBV28; j_gene: TRBJ1-1; d_gene: NA; abundance: once; CDR3nt: TGTGCCAGCAGTTTAAGACCGACTAACGAAGCTTTCTTT; CDR3aa: CASSLRPTNEAFF
v_gene: TRBV19; j_gene: TRBJ2-2; d_gene: NA; abundance: many; CDR3nt: TGTGCCAGTAGTAGCGGGTCGAACACCGGGGAGCTGTTTTTT; CDR3aa: CASSSGSNTGELFF
v_gene: TRBV20-1; j_gene: TRBJ2-1; d_gene: NA; abundance: once; CDR3nt: TGCAGTGCTAGGAAGGATGAGCAGTTCTTC; CDR3aa: CSARKDEQFF
v_gene: TRBV27; j_gene: TRBJ2-1; d_gene: TRBD2; abundance: NA; CDR3nt: TGTGCCAGCAGCCCCCCGGTGGTAGCGGGGGGGCAGTATGAGCAGTTCTTC; CDR3aa: CASSPPVVAGGQYEQFF
v_gene: TRBV19; j_gene: TRBJ1-6; d_gene: NA; abundance: NA; CDR3nt: TGTGCCAGTAGTGACTATAATTCACCCCTCCACTTT; CDR3aa: CASSDYNSPLHF
v_gene: TRBV7-2; j_gene: TRBJ2-7; d_gene: TRBD1; abundance: NA; CDR3nt: TGTGCCAGCAGCTCACAGGGGGCGTCCGAGCAGTACTTC; CDR3aa: CASSSQGASEQYF
v_gene: TRBV5-6; j_gene: TRBJ2-5; d_gene: TRBD1; abundance: NA; CDR3nt: TGTGCCAGCAGCGTCGGGACAGAAGAGACCCAGTACTTC; CDR3aa: CASSVGTEETQYF
v_gene: TRBV4-3; j_gene: TRBJ1-1; d_gene: TRBD1; abundance: NA; CDR3nt: TGCGCCAGCAGCCCGGGACAGGGTGGGTACACTGAAGCTTTCTTT; CDR3aa: CASSPGQGGYTEAFF
v_gene: TRBV25-1; j_gene: TRBJ2-7; d_gene: TRBD1; abundance: NA; CDR3nt: TGTGCCAGCAGTGGGGTGGGGACAGGGGCCTCCTACGAGCAGTACTTC; CDR3aa: CASSGVGTGASYEQYF
v_gene: TRBV5-1; j_gene: TRBJ1-4; d_gene: NA; abundance: NA; CDR3nt: TGCGCCAGCAGCCGGACGGGTCGGTACGAAACGGGCGAAAATGAAAAACTGTTTTTT; CDR3aa: CASSRTGRYETGENEKLFF
v_gene: TRBV21-1; j_gene: TRBJ2-5; d_gene: NA; abundance: NA; CDR3nt: TGTGCCAGCAGCAAACCCAGGGGGCAGGAGCGGGAGCGCGGAGAGACCCAGTACTTC; CDR3aa: CASSKPRGQERERGETQYF
v_gene: TRBV2; j_gene: TRBJ2-7; d_gene: NA; abundance: NA; CDR3nt: TGTGCCAGCACGGTAGCCTCTCCCTACGAGCAGTACTTC; CDR3aa: CASTVASPYEQYF
v_gene: TRBV19; j_gene: TRBJ1-2; d_gene: TRBD1; abundance: NA; CDR3nt: TGTGCCAGTAGTACCCCGGGACAGAACTATGGCTACACCTTC; CDR3aa: CASSTPGQNYGYTF
v_gene: TRBV5-4; j_gene: TRBJ2-2; d_gene: NA; abundance: NA; CDR3nt: TGTGCCAGCAGCCCCGAACGCCGGACCGGCGGGACCGGGGAGCTGTTTTTT; CDR3aa: CASSPERRTGGTGELFF
v_gene: TRBV7-9; j_gene: TRBJ2-7; d_gene: TRBD2; abundance: once; CDR3nt: TGTGCCAGCAGCTTAGCAAGCTGGGGACTAGGCTACTACGAGCAGTACTTC; CDR3aa: CASSLASWGLGYYEQYF
v_gene: TRBV10-3; j_gene: TRBJ2-7; d_gene: NA; abundance: NA; CDR3nt: TGTGCCATCAGTGAACCAGAGGTAACCTACGAGCAGTACTTC; CDR3aa: CAISEPEVTYEQYF
v_gene: TRBV5-1; j_gene: TRBJ1-6; d_gene: TRBD1; abundance: once; CDR3nt: TGCGCCAGCAGCCCTGCCGGGACAGCTACTAATTCACCCCTCCACTTT; CDR3aa: CASSPAGTATNSPLHF
v_gene: TRBV7-8; j_gene: TRBJ1-6; d_gene: TRBD1; abundance: NA; CDR3nt: TGTGCCAGCAGCCCGCCGGGACAGGGGTCTTCACCCCTCCACTTT; CDR3aa: CASSPPGQGSSPLHF
v_gene: TRBV11-2; j_gene: TRBJ1-2; d_gene: NA; abundance: NA; CDR3nt: TGTGCCAGCAGCTTATCCGTCGCAAGTCCCTATGGCTACACCTTC; CDR3aa: CASSLSVASPYGYTF
v_gene: TRBV7-3; j_gene: TRBJ2-6; d_gene: NA; abundance: NA; CDR3nt: TGTGCCAGCAGCTTGCGACGGATCTCTGGGGCCAACGTCCTGACTTTC; CDR3aa: CASSLRRISGANVLTF
v_gene: TRBV6-1; j_gene: TRBJ1-4; d_gene: NA; abundance: NA; CDR3nt: TGTGCCAGCAGGATGAATGAAAAACTGTTTTTT; CDR3aa: CASRMNEKLFF
v_gene: TRBV10-2; j_gene: TRBJ2-3; d_gene: TRBD2; abundance: once; CDR3nt: TGCGCCAGCGGGTTAGGACTAGCGGGGGCAGATACGCAGTATTTT; CDR3aa: CASGLGLAGADTQYF
v_gene: TRBV6-6; j_gene: TRBJ1-2; d_gene: TRBD1; abundance: NA; CDR3nt: TGTGCCAGCAGTTACGCTGACAGGGTCCACAACTATGGCTACACCTTC; CDR3aa: CASSYADRVHNYGYTF
v_gene: TRBV30; j_gene: TRBJ1-1; d_gene: NA; abundance: once; CDR3nt: TGTGCCGGCGGACGGCAGAACACTGAAGCTTTCTTT; CDR3aa: CAGGRQNTEAFF
v_gene: TRBV10-3; j_gene: TRBJ1-4; d_gene: NA; abundance: NA; CDR3nt: TGTGCGAGCCAGGGGCTTGGTGAAAAACTGTTTTTT; CDR3aa: CASQGLGEKLFF
v_gene: TRBV6-1; j_gene: TRBJ2-3; d_gene: TRBD2; abundance: NA; CDR3nt: TGTGCCAGCAAGGCGGGGGGGCCAGATACGCAGTATTTT; CDR3aa: CASKAGGPDTQYF
v_gene: TRBV9; j_gene: TRBJ1-2; d_gene: TRBD1; abundance: NA; CDR3nt: TGTGCCAGCAGCTCGGGACAGGGGTATGGCTACACCTTC; CDR3aa: CASSSGQGYGYTF
v_gene: TRBV7-7; j_gene: TRBJ2-5; d_gene: TRBD2; abundance: NA; CDR3nt: TGTGCTAGCAGCGGGAGGGTCCCGAGCAGGTCAGAGACCCAGTACTTC; CDR3aa: CASSGRVPSRSETQYF
v_gene: TRBV10-1; j_gene: TRBJ2-7; d_gene: TRBD2; abundance: NA; CDR3nt: TGCGCCAGCAGTGAGTCGATGGGAGGGGAGCAGTACTTC; CDR3aa: CASSESMGGEQYF
v_gene: TRBV7-3; j_gene: TRBJ2-7; d_gene: NA; abundance: once; CDR3nt: TGTGCCAGCAGCTTAAGCGGGGGCAATGACGAGCAGTACTTC; CDR3aa: CASSLSGGNDEQYF
v_gene: TRBV28; j_gene: TRBJ1-2; d_gene: NA; abundance: NA; CDR3nt: TGTGCCAGCAGTTCGAGTTATGGCTACACCTTC; CDR3aa: CASSSSYGYTF
v_gene: TRBV19; j_gene: TRBJ1-5; d_gene: NA; abundance: NA; CDR3nt: TGTGCCAGTAGTTCCGGAAAGGGAAGCAATCAGCCCCAGCATTTT; CDR3aa: CASSSGKGSNQPQHF
v_gene: TRBV4-3; j_gene: TRBJ2-1; d_gene: NA; abundance: NA; CDR3nt: TGCGCCAGCAGCCGCTTCGACGGCGGGGTCAATGAGCAGTTCTTC; CDR3aa: CASSRFDGGVNEQFF
v_gene: TRBV30; j_gene: TRBJ1-5; d_gene: NA; abundance: NA; CDR3nt: TGTGCCTGGAGTCCGAGGGACTCCGGGGGGAGTAGGAATCAGCCCCAGCATTTT; CDR3aa: CAWSPRDSGGSRNQPQHF
v_gene: TRBV5-6; j_gene: TRBJ2-5; d_gene: NA; abundance: NA; CDR3nt: TGTGCCAGCAGCTTGGTGGGGAAACAAGCTGGATTAGAGACCCAGTACTTC; CDR3aa: CASSLVGKQAGLETQYF
v_gene: TRBV6-6; j_gene: TRBJ1-5; d_gene: NA; abundance: NA; CDR3nt: TGTGCCAGCAGTTCAGGAATTAGCAATCAGCCCCAGCATTTT; CDR3aa: CASSSGISNQPQHF
v_gene: TRBV5-1; j_gene: TRBJ2-5; d_gene: TRBD2; abundance: NA; CDR3nt: TGCGCCAGCAGCTTTGGGGGGGTGGAGACCCAGTACTTC; CDR3aa: CASSFGGVETQYF